This TCR beta chain was retrieved from a study of blood T cell repertoires in COVID-19. As for the study in general: T cells, B-cell-depleted T cells, or PBMCs supplied cDNA or gDNA.

V was pared by 1 base and J by 6 bases, with 12 bases between. Germline V lookup: CDR1 SGHDN, CDR2 FVKESK. The CDR3 loop spans 14 amino acids. Original analysis: Amplification from reference gene primers served as the basis for estimated nucleated cell counts. Sequenced by immunoSEQ multiplex PCR; TCRdb stores in-frame clones only, minus some. Clone size and the V and J calls come from that table; the DNA yielded D and trimming. The sample records 70,000 to 80,000 clones, 80% to 90% being singletons. The chain is built from TRBV14 and TRBJ1-2, with a weak D call TRBD1 (5 bases). What was sequenced was peripheral blood. The sequence came from a man aged 80 or over in a cohort sampled during active COVID-19. The CDR3 DNA follows: TGTGCCAGCAGCCAAGTGGTCGGGGGGGATGGCTACACCTTC. It codes for CASSQVVGGDGYTF.